A single sample gave rise to the 20 T cell receptor beta chains below, sequenced in a study of T cell responses to AZD1222 COVID-19 vaccine. Produced via immunoSEQ multiplex PCR; TCRdb's table is partial and in-frame only. The data contain some 130,000 clones, roughly 93% of them singletons. Source: peripheral blood, taken 28 days after the second AZD1222 dose. The receptors stem from an adult who received the AZD1222 COVID-19 vaccine.

This sequence joins TRBV19 and TRBJ2-1, with no clear D. Germline CDR1 reads LNHDA; CDR2 reads SQIVND (reference sequence). The CDR3 has 15 amino acids. V lost 4 bases and J lost 4, with 14 bases in between. The CDR3 DNA reads as TGTGCCAGTAGTAGTCCTGGCCTACTATACAATGAGCAGTTCTTC. This sequence encodes CASSSPGLLYNEQFF.

The sample holds one count of this clone. The chain employs TRBV27 and TRBJ2-7, with D perhaps being TRBD1 or TRBD2 (5 bases each). CDR3 length: 15 residues. V was pared by 6 bases and J by 6 bases, with 21 bases between. The V gene's germline CDR1 is MNHEY and CDR2 SMNVEV (reference sequence). The CDR3 DNA follows: TGTGCCAGCAGACGAGGACGGGGCCAAGCTTTCGAGCAGTACTTC. It yields the protein CASRRGRGQAFEQYF.

V is TRBV9 and J is TRBJ2-3, with TRBD2 as a possible D gene (6 bases). Looked up from germline, CDR1 is SGDLS and CDR2 is YYNGEE. This CDR3 has 16 residues. Trimming took 2 bases from V and 6 from J, leaving 19 bases between them. This CDR3 reads CASSVSGLPGRDTQYF. CDR3 nucleotides: TGTGCCAGCAGCGTTAGTGGACTACCTGGCCGGGATACGCAGTATTTT.

This chain uses TRBV30 with TRBJ2-7; 8 nucleotides line up with TRBD2. The CDR3 sequence is 16 residues long. The V gene end was trimmed by 3 bases and the J gene end by 4 bases; junction bases not matched to a gene: 14. Germline loops: CDR1 GTSNPN, CDR2 SVGIG (reference sequence). CDR3 amino acids: CAWRSTASGSRYEQYF. In DNA, the CDR3 is TGTGCCTGGAGGAGTACAGCAAGCGGGAGTCGTTACGAGCAGTACTTC.

V usage is TRBV9 and J usage is TRBJ2-1; perhaps TRBD1 as D (5 bases). This CDR3 contains 16 residues. V dropped 0 bases and J dropped 0 bases, with 10 bases sitting between them. CDR1 SGDLS and CDR2 YYNGEE come from the germline V gene. This CDR3 is CASSVEQGSSYNEQFF. Here the CDR3 DNA reads TGTGCCAGCAGCGTAGAGCAGGGTAGCTCCTACAATGAGCAGTTCTTC.

The chain recombines TRBV10-1 with TRBJ1-2; D unclear. V gave up 6 bases and J gave up 1 base, with 15 bases separating them. CDR3 size: 15 residues. CDR1 is WNHNN and CDR2 is SYGVQD in the germline V gene (reference sequence). The CDR3 spells CASSQLLTDNYGYTF. CDR3 nucleotide sequence: TGCGCCAGCAGCCAACTTTTGACGGATAACTATGGCTACACCTTC.

The V call is TRBV14, the J call TRBJ1-3; D not certain. The germline gives CDR1 SGHDN, CDR2 FVKESK. CDR3 length: 16 residues. Trimming removed 4 bases at V and 4 bases at J, with 17 bases between. The CDR3: CASSLDRAVLGNTIYF. CDR3 sequence (DNA): TGTGCCAGCAGCCTGGACCGAGCTGTTCTGGGAAACACCATATATTTT.

The genes are TRBV29-1 and TRBJ1-1; possibly TRBD1 for D (6 bases). Germline loops: CDR1 SQVTM, CDR2 ANQGSEA. V lost 4 bases to trimming and J lost 4 bases, with 16 bases between them. The CDR3 runs 14 residues. DNA of the CDR3: TGCAGCGTTGCACGTCGACAGGAAAGCACTGAAGCTTTCTTT. Protein: CSVARRQESTEAFF.

The V and J genes are TRBV12-3 or TRBV12-4 and TRBJ2-7; no firm D call. V lost 7 bases to trimming and J lost 0 bases, with 10 bases between them. This CDR3 comprises 13 residues. This chain's CDR3 is CASTLPSSYEQYF. The DNA for the CDR3 is TGTGCCAGCACCCTCCCGAGCTCCTACGAGCAGTACTTC.

The chain couples TRBV28 to TRBJ2-3, with 7 bases that match TRBD1. The CDR3 is made up of 14 amino acids. Trimming took 6 bases from V and 3 from J; bases not matched to a gene: 6. Germline V gives CDR1 MDHEN, CDR2 SYDVKM. In DNA, the CDR3 is TGTGCCAGCAGCCCGACAGGGCGGACAGATACGCAGTATTTT. As protein: CASSPTGRTDTQYF.

The rearrangement links TRBV7-8 to TRBJ1-2; D is unclear. CDR1 is SGHVS and CDR2 is FQNEAQ in the germline V gene. V was pared by 1 base and J by 4 bases, with 4 bases between. This CDR3 is 12 amino acids long. Here the CDR3 DNA reads TGTGCCAGCAGCTTAGACCTCTATGGCTACACCTTC. This translates into CASSLDLYGYTF.

The rearrangement links TRBV29-1 to TRBJ2-3, with a weak D call TRBD1 (6 bases). Germline V gene lookup returns CDR1 SQVTM and CDR2 ANQGSEA. This CDR3 has 13 amino acids. V shed 6 bases and J shed 8 bases, with 18 bases lying between them. In nucleotides, the CDR3 is TGCAGCGTGTACAGGGATTTCAGCGGTACGCAGTATTTT. Translation: CSVYRDFSGTQYF.

The chain joins TRBV30 to TRBJ1-3; D remains unclear. Trimming took 5 bases from V and 0 from J, leaving 14 bases between them. CDR1 GTSNPN and CDR2 SVGIG come from the germline V gene (reference sequence). This CDR3 contains 15 residues. CDR3 in amino acids: CAWGSFTNSGNTIYF. CDR3 nucleotides: TGTGCCTGGGGGAGTTTTACCAACTCTGGAAACACCATATATTTT.

The chain recombines TRBV12-3 or TRBV12-4 with TRBJ1-6; D is uncertain. Trimming cost V 5 bases and J 7 bases, with 9 bases left between them. The CDR3 is made up of 13 amino acids. CDR3 amino acids: CASSPRTNSPLHF. The CDR3 nucleotides read TGTGCCAGCAGTCCCCGGACGAATTCACCCCTCCACTTT.

This chain joins TRBV6-1 and TRBJ2-3; D gene ambiguous. Trimming took off 3 bases at V and 5 bases at J, with 12 bases between the two ends. The CDR3 has 14 residues. The germline V gene has CDR1 MNHNS and CDR2 SASEGT. The CDR3 nucleotides are TGTGCCAGCAGTGATTGGGCCCCCAGAGATACGCAGTATTTT. Its protein product is CASSDWAPRDTQYF.

This chain connects TRBV2 to TRBJ1-2, with D possibly matching TRBD1 (6 bases). CDR1 and CDR2 (germline): SNHLY, FYNNEI. V shed 5 bases and J shed 6 bases, with 16 bases lying between them. This CDR3 spans 14 amino acids. Here the CDR3 reads CASSTAATGNGYTF. CDR3 bases: TGTGCCAGCAGTACCGCCGCGACAGGAAATGGCTACACCTTC.

The V and J genes are TRBV19 and TRBJ1-5; D gene ambiguous. Trimming left V 5 bases short and J 2 bases short, with 13 bases between. The germline CDR1 and CDR2 sequences are LNHDA and SQIVND (reference sequence). This CDR3 is 15 amino acids long. For the CDR3, the DNA is TGTGCCAGTAGTCCGGAGGGTCGGGGCAATCAGCCCCAGCATTTT. Encoded protein: CASSPEGRGNQPQHF.

The J gene is TRBJ2-5, the V gene TRBV18, with TRBD2 matching 9 bases. V lost 3 bases, J lost 3 bases, and 2 bases stayed unmatched. The V gene's germline CDR1 is KGHSH and CDR2 LQKENI. The CDR3 is made up of 14 amino acids. CDR3 nucleotide sequence: TGTGCCAGCTCACCTAGGACTAGCGAAGAGACCCAGTACTTC. Residues: CASSPRTSEETQYF.

There are a few counts of this clone. The rearrangement links TRBV6-1 to TRBJ1-6; D gene ambiguous. Germline loops: CDR1 MNHNS, CDR2 SASEGT. The CDR3 loop spans 14 amino acids. V was trimmed by 5 bases and J by 5 bases, leaving 10 bases between them. In nucleotides, the CDR3 is TGTGCCAGCAGTCAGGCTGGAAATAATTCACCCCTCCACTTT. The encoded protein is CASSQAGNNSPLHF.

The J gene is TRBJ2-3, the V gene TRBV11-2; D is undetermined. The CDR3 contains 14 residues. V was pared by 3 bases and J by 8 bases, with 15 bases between. Germline V CDR1 and CDR2: SGHAT, FQNNGV. The CDR3 nucleotides read TGTGCCAGCAGCTTTGGCCCGACCCCTACTACGCAGTATTTT. Its translation is CASSFGPTPTTQYF.